This T cell receptor beta chain originates from a study of cytomegalovirus exposure and HLA in healthy donors. Study-level findings and limits: Being indistinguishable, some V segments were excluded, TRBV6-2 and TRBV6-3 among them.

With respect to this clone: What it recognizes is unknown.

The primer mix had 60 Vbeta and 13 Jbeta primers. TCRdb's table, derived via immunoSEQ multiplex PCR, lists solely in-frame clones and lacks some. The sample shows approximately 110,000 clones, approximately 79% of them seen only once. Donors in the study were healthy people who gave bone marrow. The CDR3 covers 11 residues. Germline lookup yields CDR1 SQVTM and CDR2 ANQGSEA. V was cut by 7 bases and J by 3 bases, with 9 bases left in between. The clonotype originates from a woman aged 40 to 55 in good health and CMV-seronegative. The sequenced sample consisted of PBMCs. The V and J genes are TRBV29-1 and TRBJ2-5, with D hard to call. CDR3 region: CSGLREETQYF. The CDR3 DNA reads TGCAGCGGTCTTCGAGAAGAGACCCAGTACTTC.